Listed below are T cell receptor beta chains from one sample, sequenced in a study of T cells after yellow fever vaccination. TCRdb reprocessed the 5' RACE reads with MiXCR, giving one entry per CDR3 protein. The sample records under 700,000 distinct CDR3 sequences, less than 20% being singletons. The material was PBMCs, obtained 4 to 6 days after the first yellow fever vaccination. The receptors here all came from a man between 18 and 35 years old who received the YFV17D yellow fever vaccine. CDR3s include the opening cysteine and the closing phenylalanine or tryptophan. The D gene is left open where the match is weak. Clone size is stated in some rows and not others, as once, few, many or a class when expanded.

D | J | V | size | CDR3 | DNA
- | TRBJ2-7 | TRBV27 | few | CASSLSGEYYEQYF | TGTGCCAGCAGTTTATCGGGCGAATACTACGAGCAGTACTTC
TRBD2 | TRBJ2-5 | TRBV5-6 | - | CASSLFGAGGRPETQYF | TGTGCCAGCAGCTTATTCGGAGCGGGGGGGCGCCCGGAGACCCAGTACTTC
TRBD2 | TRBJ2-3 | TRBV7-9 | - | CASSPPSGVADTQYF | TGTGCCAGCAGCCCTCCTAGCGGGGTCGCAGATACGCAGTATTTT
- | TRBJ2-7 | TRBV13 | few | CASSLPSHEQYF | TGTGCCAGCAGCTTACCCAGCCACGAGCAGTACTTC
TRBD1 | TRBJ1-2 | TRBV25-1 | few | CASSEWDRYGYTF | TGTGCCAGCAGTGAGTGGGACAGATATGGCTACACCTTC
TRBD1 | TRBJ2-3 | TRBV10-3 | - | CAIRKGQSTDTQYF | TGTGCCATCAGGAAGGGACAGTCCACAGATACGCAGTATTTT
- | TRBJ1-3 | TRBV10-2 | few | CASSDPTSGNTIYF | TGCGCCAGCAGTGACCCTACTTCGGGAAACACCATATATTTT
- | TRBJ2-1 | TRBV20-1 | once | CSAYKYNEQFF | TGCAGTGCCTATAAGTACAATGAGCAGTTCTTC
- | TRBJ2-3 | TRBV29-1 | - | CSVGRDTQYF | TGCAGCGTTGGACGAGATACGCAGTATTTT
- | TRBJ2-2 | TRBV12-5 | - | CASGLARTGELFF | TGTGCTAGTGGTTTGGCTCGCACCGGGGAGCTGTTTTTT
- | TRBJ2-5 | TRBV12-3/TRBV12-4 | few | CASTRLGGETQYF | TGTGCCAGCACCAGGTTAGGAGGGGAGACCCAGTACTTC
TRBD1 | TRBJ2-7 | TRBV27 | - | CASSNNQGALNEQYF | TGTGCCAGCAGTAATAATCAGGGGGCGTTGAACGAGCAGTACTTC
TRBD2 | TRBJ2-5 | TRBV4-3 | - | CASSQPLAGDQETQYF | TGCGCCAGCAGCCAGCCCCTAGCGGGGGATCAAGAGACCCAGTACTTC
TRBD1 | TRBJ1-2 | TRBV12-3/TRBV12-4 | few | CATTGQENYGYTF | TGTGCCACCACTGGACAGGAGAACTATGGCTACACCTTC
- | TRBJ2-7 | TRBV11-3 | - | CASSRQGGPQYF | TGTGCCAGCAGCCGACAGGGAGGGCCTCAGTACTTC
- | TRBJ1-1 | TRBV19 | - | CASTLTVTDTEAFF | TGTGCCAGTACTCTTACTGTAACGGACACTGAAGCTTTCTTT
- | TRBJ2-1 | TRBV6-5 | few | CAVGEYNEQFF | TGTGCCGTCGGGGAATACAATGAGCAGTTCTTC
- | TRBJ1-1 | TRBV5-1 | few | CASNQGSHATEAFF | TGCGCCAGCAATCAGGGTTCCCATGCTACTGAAGCTTTCTTT
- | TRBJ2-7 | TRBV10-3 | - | CAISDETLRSYEQYF | TGTGCCATCAGTGATGAGACATTGAGATCCTACGAGCAGTACTTC
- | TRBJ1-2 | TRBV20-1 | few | CSASPGKANYGYTF | TGCAGTGCTAGTCCCGGGAAAGCTAACTATGGCTACACCTTC
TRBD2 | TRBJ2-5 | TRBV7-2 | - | CASSLVGEGTQYF | TGTGCCAGCAGCTTAGTGGGGGAGGGGACCCAGTACTTC
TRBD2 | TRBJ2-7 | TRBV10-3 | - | CAISPTSGGAYEQYF | TGTGCCATCAGTCCTACTAGCGGGGGGGCCTACGAGCAGTACTTC